This is a list of T cell receptor beta chains from one sample in a study of siplizumab effects on memory and regulatory T cells. These receptors lack a known antigen. Produced via immunoSEQ multiplex PCR; TCRdb's table is partial and in-frame only. The repertoire holds around 4,500 clones, with less than 55% as singletons. The sample taken for sequencing was CFSE-low (dividing) CD4+ T cells sorted from an allogeneic mixed lymphocyte reaction. All receptors derive from a human donor in good health; the cells came from an allogeneic mixed lymphocyte reaction. Some clones in this sample may be carry-over from other donors' samples. CDR3s include the opening cysteine and the closing phenylalanine or tryptophan. Each record gives: CDR3 DNA, CDR3 protein, D gene, V gene, clone size, J gene. The D gene is left open where the match is weak. Not all rows give a size; the values are once, few, many and, for expanded clones, a class.

cdr3_nt: TGTGCCAGCAGCTTGGAGGGACTGCGCCTCGGGGATGAGCAGTTCTTC
cdr3_aa: CASSLEGLRLGDEQFF
d_call: NA
v_call: TRBV7-9
clone_size: NA
j_call: TRBJ2-1

cdr3_nt: TGCGCCAGCAGCCAGAGAATGGGAGATACGCAGTATTTT
cdr3_aa: CASSQRMGDTQYF
d_call: NA
v_call: TRBV4-1
clone_size: NA
j_call: TRBJ2-3

cdr3_nt: TGTGCCAGCAGCTGGACAGGGGGCGGCAATCAGCCCCAGCATTTT
cdr3_aa: CASSWTGGGNQPQHF
d_call: TRBD1
v_call: TRBV6-6
clone_size: NA
j_call: TRBJ1-5

cdr3_nt: TGTGCCAGCAGCCAGGAAAGAAGTGAAAAACTGTTTTTT
cdr3_aa: CASSQERSEKLFF
d_call: NA
v_call: TRBV11-2
clone_size: NA
j_call: TRBJ1-4

cdr3_nt: TGTGCCAGCAGTACCCCCTTGGACACTGAAGCTTTCTTT
cdr3_aa: CASSTPLDTEAFF
d_call: NA
v_call: TRBV6-6
clone_size: NA
j_call: TRBJ1-1

cdr3_nt: TGCGCCAGCAGCTGGAGGGACAGCGCGAATTCACCCCTCCACTTT
cdr3_aa: CASSWRDSANSPLHF
d_call: TRBD1
v_call: TRBV5-1
clone_size: NA
j_call: TRBJ1-6

cdr3_nt: TGTGCCAGTAGTATGACACGAAATCAGCCCCAGCATTTT
cdr3_aa: CASSMTRNQPQHF
d_call: NA
v_call: TRBV19
clone_size: few
j_call: TRBJ1-5

cdr3_nt: TGCGCCAGCAGGGAAACAGGGGAAAAACTGTTTTTT
cdr3_aa: CASRETGEKLFF
d_call: NA
v_call: TRBV5-1
clone_size: NA
j_call: TRBJ1-4

cdr3_nt: TGCAGTGCTAGGGCGTTGGATACGCAGTATTTT
cdr3_aa: CSARALDTQYF
d_call: NA
v_call: TRBV20-1
clone_size: NA
j_call: TRBJ2-3

cdr3_nt: TGTGCCAGCAGTTACTGGTCTGCCCGACCCTACGAGCAGTACTTC
cdr3_aa: CASSYWSARPYEQYF
d_call: NA
v_call: TRBV6-6
clone_size: NA
j_call: TRBJ2-7

cdr3_nt: TGTGCCAGCAGCGTGGATTTCTATGGCTACACCTTC
cdr3_aa: CASSVDFYGYTF
d_call: NA
v_call: TRBV9
clone_size: NA
j_call: TRBJ1-2

cdr3_nt: TGTGCCAGCAGTCGGACATGGAATCCCTCCTACGAGCAGTACTTC
cdr3_aa: CASSRTWNPSYEQYF
d_call: NA
v_call: TRBV6-5
clone_size: NA
j_call: TRBJ2-7

cdr3_nt: TGTGCCAGCAAGTACAGCCCGATTACCTACGAGCAGTACTTC
cdr3_aa: CASKYSPITYEQYF
d_call: NA
v_call: TRBV27
clone_size: few
j_call: TRBJ2-7

cdr3_nt: TGTGCCAGCAGCCGAGGGGGAGTAGGAAACACCATATATTTT
cdr3_aa: CASSRGGVGNTIYF
d_call: NA
v_call: TRBV28
clone_size: NA
j_call: TRBJ1-3

cdr3_nt: TGTGCCAGCAGTTACTCCTTACGGATTAACTATGGCTACACCTTC
cdr3_aa: CASSYSLRINYGYTF
d_call: NA
v_call: TRBV6-6
clone_size: NA
j_call: TRBJ1-2

cdr3_nt: TGTGCCAGCAGTTATTGGGGGAGTGTCAACAACGAGCAGTACTTC
cdr3_aa: CASSYWGSVNNEQYF
d_call: NA
v_call: TRBV6-6
clone_size: NA
j_call: TRBJ2-7

cdr3_nt: TGTGCCAGCTCACCAGCAGGGGCAACCTACGAGCAGTACTTC
cdr3_aa: CASSPAGATYEQYF
d_call: NA
v_call: TRBV18
clone_size: few
j_call: TRBJ2-7

cdr3_nt: TGTGCCAGCAGCCAGGCGGGACAGAGAAACACTGAAGCTTTCTTT
cdr3_aa: CASSQAGQRNTEAFF
d_call: TRBD1
v_call: TRBV14
clone_size: NA
j_call: TRBJ1-1

cdr3_nt: TGCGCCAGCAGTATTCTAGCGGGACCAACAGATACGCAGTATTTT
cdr3_aa: CASSILAGPTDTQYF
d_call: TRBD2
v_call: TRBV5-1
clone_size: NA
j_call: TRBJ2-3

cdr3_nt: TGTGCCAGCAGTTATACACAGGGGAGAGGAGATACGCAGTATTTT
cdr3_aa: CASSYTQGRGDTQYF
d_call: TRBD1
v_call: TRBV6-6
clone_size: few
j_call: TRBJ2-3

cdr3_nt: TGTGCCAGCAGTGAGCTGCGGGCAGTGAACACCGGGGAGCTGTTTTTT
cdr3_aa: CASSELRAVNTGELFF
d_call: NA
v_call: TRBV6-1
clone_size: NA
j_call: TRBJ2-2

cdr3_nt: TGCAGCATTGGGGGGGTAGCTGGGGCCAACGTCCTGACTTTC
cdr3_aa: CSIGGVAGANVLTF
d_call: TRBD2
v_call: TRBV29-1
clone_size: NA
j_call: TRBJ2-6

cdr3_nt: TGTGCCAGCAGTTACACCGGGAACTATGGCTACACCTTC
cdr3_aa: CASSYTGNYGYTF
d_call: NA
v_call: TRBV27
clone_size: NA
j_call: TRBJ1-2

cdr3_nt: TGTGCCAGCAGCCAAGATGGGCTAGCGGGAGGAGGAGAGACCCAGTACTTC
cdr3_aa: CASSQDGLAGGGETQYF
d_call: TRBD2
v_call: TRBV4-2
clone_size: NA
j_call: TRBJ2-5

cdr3_nt: TGCGCCAGCAGCTTTAATTTCCTAGGGGCCTACGAGCAGTACTTC
cdr3_aa: CASSFNFLGAYEQYF
d_call: NA
v_call: TRBV5-1
clone_size: few
j_call: TRBJ2-7

cdr3_nt: TGTGCCAGCAGTTTGCAAGGGGTTGGGGAAAAACTGTTTTTT
cdr3_aa: CASSLQGVGEKLFF
d_call: NA
v_call: TRBV28
clone_size: NA
j_call: TRBJ1-4

cdr3_nt: TGTGCCAGCAGCTTCGCAGGGCAAGGGTCCACTGAAGCTTTCTTT
cdr3_aa: CASSFAGQGSTEAFF
d_call: NA
v_call: TRBV7-2
clone_size: NA
j_call: TRBJ1-1

cdr3_nt: TGTGCCTGGAGCCCTACCTTGGGTGAGCAGTTCTTC
cdr3_aa: CAWSPTLGEQFF
d_call: NA
v_call: TRBV30
clone_size: NA
j_call: TRBJ2-1

cdr3_nt: TGTGCCAGTAGTACAGGGCTGCGCACTGAAGCTTTCTTT
cdr3_aa: CASSTGLRTEAFF
d_call: NA
v_call: TRBV19
clone_size: few
j_call: TRBJ1-1